Below are 10 T cell receptor beta chains sequenced from a single sample in a study of T cells in Graves' hyperthyroidism and ophthalmopathy. TCR beta CDR3 regions were amplified from RNA transcripts. First-round RT-PCR of the TCR CDR3 relied on the HTBI primer set. Each CDR3 protein gets one entry after TCRdb re-called the multiplex PCR reads with MiXCR. This sample has approximately 350,000 distinct CDR3 sequences, with 13% to 15% found just once. Sequenced sample: blood. The receptors come from a woman aged 60-75 years with Graves' ophthalmopathy.

The chain couples TRBV6-9 to TRBJ1-3; D is unclear. The V end lost 3 bases, the J end lost 2 bases, and 11 bases lay between the germline ends. Germline-derived CDR1 and CDR2 are MNHGY and SVAAGI. The CDR3 spans 15 residues. The CDR3 reads CASSYRGFAGNTIYF. For the CDR3, the DNA is TGTGCCAGCAGTTACAGAGGGTTCGCTGGAAACACCATATATTTT.

In its sample, this clonotype was seen many times. The rearrangement links TRBV28 to TRBJ1-5, with D maybe TRBD1 (6 bases). CDR3 length equals 16 residues. Trimming cost V 7 bases and J 0 bases, with 16 bases left between them. CDR1 is MDHEN and CDR2 is SYDVKM in the germline V gene. The CDR3 is CASTSEQGISNQPQHF. The CDR3 nucleotides are TGTGCCAGCACTTCGGAACAGGGAATTAGCAATCAGCCCCAGCATTTT.

This clonotype came up many times. CDR3 amino acids: CASSLVGGTSGQETQYF. CDR3 nucleotide sequence: TGTGCCAGCAGCTTAGTCGGAGGGACTAGCGGACAAGAGACCCAGTACTTC. The chain carries TRBV7-9 and TRBJ2-5; 11 bases map to TRBD2. In germline, CDR1 is SEHNR, CDR2 FQNEAQ (reference sequence). The CDR3 contains 17 residues. Trimming took 1 base from V and 2 from J; bases not matched to a gene: 6. The entire variable domain, with the rest obtained from reference TRBV7-9 and TRBJ2-5, is as follows: DTGVSQNPRHKITKRGQNVTFRCDPISEHNRLYWYRQTLGQGPEFLTYFQNEAQLEKSRLLSDRFSAERPKGSFSTLEIQRTEQGDSAMYLCASSLVGGTSGQETQYFGPGTRLLVL.

At least ten counts were recorded for this clonotype. The gene calls are TRBV20-1 and TRBJ2-5; 9 bases align to TRBD2. With V trimmed by 2 bases and J by 3 bases, 7 bases remained unmatched. Germline V gene data show CDR1 as DFQATT and CDR2 as SNEGSKA (reference sequence). The CDR3 length is 15 residues. CDR3 DNA: TGCAGTGCTAGACGAAGCGGGAGGCGAGAAGAGACCCAGTACTTC. Amino acids: CSARRSGRREETQYF.

The chain couples TRBV5-1 to TRBJ2-3, with 12 nucleotides matching TRBD2. Germline CDR1 SGHRS, CDR2 YFSETQ. The trim removed 3 bases at V and 5 bases at J, leaving 13 bases unmatched. The CDR3 loop spans 18 amino acids. The DNA of the CDR3 is TGCGCCAGCAGCTCTCCGTCTCTAGCGGGAGGGCCTGGAGATACGCAGTATTTT. Its protein is CASSSPSLAGGPGDTQYF.

This clonotype was picked up many times. This chain uses TRBV12-3 or TRBV12-4 with TRBJ1-6; the D is unclear. The CDR3 loop spans 14 amino acids. Trimming stripped 2 bases from V and 10 bases from J, with 12 bases between. The chain's CDR3 is CASSLTAPGSPLHF. The CDR3 DNA reads as TGTGCCAGCAGTTTAACCGCCCCGGGATCACCCCTCCACTTT.

This clonotype was seen ten or more times. This chain joins TRBV3-1 and TRBJ1-1; D possibly corresponds to TRBD1 (6 bases). Trimming left V 3 bases short and J 6 bases short, with 8 bases between. Germline-derived CDR1 and CDR2 are LGHDT and YNNKEL (reference sequence). The CDR3 extends over 12 amino acids. The CDR3 DNA reads TGTGCCAGCAGCCACGAGGGGGCTGAAGCTTTCTTT. Amino acids: CASSHEGAEAFF.

On this clonotype: This clone may be a read error of a much larger clone one base away. The chain carries TRBV28 and TRBJ2-7, with 7 bases matching TRBD1. The CDR3 is 13 amino acids. The V segment lost 6 bases and the J segment 8 bases; nucleotides outside the gene matches: 10. CDR1 is MDHEN and CDR2 is SYDVKM in the germline V gene. As DNA, the CDR3 is TGTGCCAGCAGACCGACAGGGATCAACAAGCAGTACTTC. Protein sequence: CASRPTGINKQYF. The full variable domain, its missing parts supplied by reference TRBV28 and TRBJ2-7, is DVKVTQSSRYLVKRTGEKVFLECVQDMDHENMFWYRQDPGLGLRLIYFSYDVKMKEKGDIPEGYSVSREKKERFSLILESASTNQTSMYLCASRPTGINKQYFGPGTRLTVT.

This clonotype was observed at least ten times. The rearrangement uses TRBV6-1 and TRBJ2-3; the D call may be TRBD1 or TRBD2 (5 bases each). The CDR3 totals 17 residues. Germline-derived CDR1 and CDR2 are MNHNS and SASEGT. The ends were cut back, 8 bases at V and 3 bases at J, with 24 bases in the middle. This CDR3 is CASGSSTLGAGTDTQYF. CDR3 nucleotide sequence: TGTGCCAGCGGTTCTAGCACCTTAGGGGCCGGGACAGATACGCAGTATTTT.

This clonotype was seen at least ten times. This rearrangement joins TRBV12-3 or TRBV12-4 to TRBJ1-1; D remains ambiguous. V was cut by 8 bases and J by 1 base, with 14 bases left in between. The CDR3 has 14 amino acids. The CDR3 protein is CASDRVTGNTEAFF. Here the CDR3 DNA reads TGTGCCAGCGACCGGGTCACGGGGAACACTGAAGCTTTCTTT.